These T cell receptor beta chains were read from a single sample in a study of blood T cell repertoires in COVID-19. Some clones are missing from TCRdb's copy, which holds only in-frame ones; the method was immunoSEQ multiplex PCR. The table includes 300,000 to 400,000 clones, around 90% detected once. The sample taken for sequencing was peripheral blood. The receptors shown here come from a human donor in a cohort sampled during active COVID-19. The CDR3 runs from the conserved cysteine through the conserved F or W. D genes are given only for firm matches. Size is stated for part of the rows, as once, few or many counts, or as a class when the clone is expanded.

v_gene: TRBV7-3
d_gene: NA
j_gene: TRBJ2-5
abundance: few
CDR3aa: CASSPVVAPQETQYF
CDR3nt: TGTGCCAGCAGCCCAGTCGTGGCCCCTCAGGAGACCCAGTACTTC

v_gene: TRBV24-1
d_gene: NA
j_gene: TRBJ1-5
abundance: once
CDR3aa: CATSDFSGRPQHF
CDR3nt: TGTGCCACCAGTGATTTCTCAGGCCGGCCCCAGCATTTT

v_gene: TRBV9
d_gene: TRBD1
j_gene: TRBJ1-2
abundance: once
CDR3aa: CASSVGTGGRGYTF
CDR3nt: TGTGCCAGCAGCGTAGGGACAGGGGGACGTGGCTACACCTTC

v_gene: TRBV4-1
d_gene: NA
j_gene: TRBJ2-7
abundance: NA
CDR3aa: CASSQGLPGNGANYEQYF
CDR3nt: TGCGCCAGCAGCCAAGGGCTTCCAGGGAACGGTGCCAACTACGAGCAGTACTTC

v_gene: TRBV27
d_gene: TRBD2
j_gene: TRBJ2-1
abundance: NA
CDR3aa: CASSLPGLAHNEQFF
CDR3nt: TGTGCCAGCAGTCTACCGGGACTAGCACACAATGAGCAGTTCTTC

v_gene: TRBV28
d_gene: TRBD2
j_gene: TRBJ2-5
abundance: NA
CDR3aa: CASSQPGLLGETQYF
CDR3nt: TGTGCCAGCAGTCAGCCGGGACTACTGGGGGAGACCCAGTACTTC

v_gene: TRBV30
d_gene: NA
j_gene: TRBJ1-1
abundance: NA
CDR3aa: CAWSLHGRAYEAFF
CDR3nt: TGTGCCTGGAGTCTCCACGGTAGAGCCTATGAAGCTTTCTTT

v_gene: TRBV5-5
d_gene: TRBD2
j_gene: TRBJ2-7
abundance: NA
CDR3aa: CASSLSSGSSYEQYF
CDR3nt: TGTGCCAGCAGCTTGTCTAGCGGGAGCTCCTACGAGCAGTACTTC

v_gene: TRBV5-1
d_gene: NA
j_gene: TRBJ2-3
abundance: NA
CDR3aa: CASSLGPGSTQYF
CDR3nt: TGCGCCAGCAGCTTGGGCCCAGGGTCTACGCAGTATTTT

v_gene: TRBV5-1
d_gene: TRBD1
j_gene: TRBJ2-1
abundance: NA
CDR3aa: CASSWTGGDEQFF
CDR3nt: TGCGCCAGCAGCTGGACAGGGGGCGATGAGCAGTTCTTC

v_gene: TRBV7-8
d_gene: NA
j_gene: TRBJ2-5
abundance: NA
CDR3aa: CASREERSEETQYF
CDR3nt: TGTGCCAGCAGGGAGGAGCGGAGTGAAGAGACCCAGTACTTC

v_gene: TRBV9
d_gene: TRBD1
j_gene: TRBJ1-2
abundance: once
CDR3aa: CASSAARDRANYGYTF
CDR3nt: TGTGCCAGCAGCGCCGCTCGGGACAGAGCTAACTATGGCTACACCTTC

v_gene: TRBV10-3
d_gene: NA
j_gene: TRBJ2-5
abundance: NA
CDR3aa: CAISESNREETQYF
CDR3nt: TGTGCCATCAGTGAGTCTAACAGGGAGGAGACCCAGTACTTC

v_gene: TRBV18
d_gene: NA
j_gene: TRBJ2-5
abundance: NA
CDR3aa: CASSPRSIDETQYF
CDR3nt: TGTGCCAGCTCACCGCGGTCTATAGATGAGACCCAGTACTTC

v_gene: TRBV2
d_gene: TRBD1
j_gene: TRBJ1-4
abundance: NA
CDR3aa: CASSEEAGGATNEKLFF
CDR3nt: TGTGCCAGCAGTGAAGAGGCAGGGGGCGCGACTAATGAAAAACTGTTTTTT

v_gene: TRBV7-2
d_gene: NA
j_gene: TRBJ1-6
abundance: NA
CDR3aa: CASSLPGVGSPLHF
CDR3nt: TGTGCCAGCAGCTTACCGGGGGTAGGGTCACCCCTCCACTTT

v_gene: TRBV18
d_gene: NA
j_gene: TRBJ1-5
abundance: NA
CDR3aa: CASSPTSTNQPQHF
CDR3nt: TGTGCCAGCTCCCCTACTTCTACCAATCAGCCCCAGCATTTT

v_gene: TRBV12-3/TRBV12-4
d_gene: NA
j_gene: TRBJ1-5
abundance: NA
CDR3aa: CASSPDGNQPQHF
CDR3nt: TGTGCCAGCAGCCCAGACGGGAATCAGCCCCAGCATTTT

v_gene: TRBV4-1
d_gene: TRBD2
j_gene: TRBJ2-1
abundance: NA
CDR3aa: CASSQDSSAGGRNEQFF
CDR3nt: TGCGCCAGCAGCCAAGATAGTTCAGCGGGAGGGAGGAATGAGCAGTTCTTC

v_gene: TRBV7-2
d_gene: TRBD1
j_gene: TRBJ2-3
abundance: NA
CDR3aa: CASSFPTGTDTQYF
CDR3nt: TGTGCCAGCAGCTTTCCGACAGGGACAGATACGCAGTATTTT

v_gene: TRBV2
d_gene: TRBD2
j_gene: TRBJ2-7
abundance: NA
CDR3aa: CASKRGLGYDEQYF
CDR3nt: TGTGCCAGCAAACGGGGACTAGGTTACGACGAGCAGTACTTC

v_gene: TRBV4-1
d_gene: NA
j_gene: TRBJ2-4
abundance: NA
CDR3aa: CASSQDAGEGGNIQYF
CDR3nt: TGCGCCAGCAGCCAAGATGCAGGGGAGGGCGGAAACATTCAGTACTTC

v_gene: TRBV19
d_gene: TRBD2
j_gene: TRBJ2-3
abundance: NA
CDR3aa: CASSPGRVADTQYF
CDR3nt: TGTGCCAGTAGTCCGGGGAGGGTAGCAGATACGCAGTATTTT

v_gene: TRBV9
d_gene: TRBD1
j_gene: TRBJ1-1
abundance: NA
CDR3aa: CASSARQGGGTEAFF
CDR3nt: TGTGCCAGCAGCGCCAGACAGGGCGGGGGGACTGAAGCTTTCTTT

v_gene: TRBV6-6
d_gene: NA
j_gene: TRBJ2-3
abundance: once
CDR3aa: CASTPPRGTDTQYF
CDR3nt: TGTGCCAGCACCCCCCCAAGGGGAACAGATACGCAGTATTTT

v_gene: TRBV7-3
d_gene: TRBD2
j_gene: TRBJ2-3
abundance: once
CDR3aa: CASSLTGLTRGRAENTQYF
CDR3nt: TGTGCCAGCAGCTTAACCGGCTTAACTCGCGGGAGGGCCGAGAATACGCAGTATTTT

v_gene: TRBV7-2
d_gene: NA
j_gene: TRBJ1-1
abundance: once
CDR3aa: CASSLTVNTEAFF
CDR3nt: TGTGCCAGCAGCCTAACAGTGAACACTGAAGCTTTCTTT

v_gene: TRBV7-6
d_gene: TRBD2
j_gene: TRBJ2-2
abundance: NA
CDR3aa: CASSPLASGNTGELFF
CDR3nt: TGTGCCAGCAGCCCCCTAGCTAGCGGGAACACCGGGGAGCTGTTTTTT